The clone carrying this T cell receptor (beta chain) has a handful of counts. Method: immunoSEQ multiplex PCR; TCRdb's copy keeps in-frame clones and lacks some. The sample lists about 54,000 clones, approximately 84% occurring once. Autoimmune disease history or systemic immunosuppression meant exclusion. This entry belongs to a study of OX40 agonist ivuxolimab in advanced cancers. Study context: The dose-escalation group included hepatocellular carcinoma, melanoma, renal cell carcinoma and head and neck cancer.

V shed 2 bases and J shed 8 bases, with 12 bases lying between them. This CDR3 is built from 14 residues. The germline V gene encodes CDR1 MNHEY and CDR2 SMNVEV (reference sequence). The sequence derives from an adult with an advanced solid tumor such as melanoma, head and neck, liver or kidney cancer. This chain connects TRBV27 to TRBJ2-2; TRBD1 or TRBD2 may be the D gene (6 bases each). The input for sequencing was CD4+ or CD8+ T cells sorted from blood, taken in a trial of the OX40 agonist ivuxolimab. CDR3 sequence reads: CASSLGQGRGELFF. CDR3 sequence (DNA): TGTGCCAGCAGTTTAGGGCAGGGGAGGGGGGAGCTGTTTTTT.